Below are 27 T cell receptor beta chains sequenced from a single sample in a study of human T cells and chemical hapten exposure. Time point here: pre-sensitization, week 0. This sample's treatment: therapeutic diphenylcyclopropenone sensitization with weekly scalp DPC. MiXCR, run by TCRdb on the RACE reads, gives a single entry per CDR3 protein. Of around 260,000 distinct CDR3 sequences detected, more than 6.5% appear once; the ten largest clones hold over 2%. The sample consisted of whole blood, taken in connection with sensitization to the hapten diphenylcyclopropenone (DPC). The receptors derive from a woman in her thirties or forties with alopecia areata. Some clones in this sample may be carry-over from other donors' samples.

This clonotype was recorded a few times. No conserved phenylalanine or tryptophan is present at the end of the CDR3, so a read error is the likely explanation. The chain carries TRBV5-1 and TRBJ1-1, with TRBD1 identical over 10 bases. The CDR3 has 14 amino acids. CDR1 is SGHRS and CDR2 is YFSETQ in the germline V gene. Losses at the gene ends were 5 bases for V and 4 bases for J; bases not matched to a gene: 5. The CDR3 loop is CASRSRDRGTEAFS. CDR3 DNA sequence: TGCGCCAGCAGGTCCAGGGACAGGGGCACTGAAGCTTTCTCT.

The chain uses TRBV2 and TRBJ2-5, with 8 bases that match TRBD1. CDR1 is SNHLY and CDR2 is FYNNEI in the germline V gene. With 5 bases clipped from V and 6 bases from J, the junction kept 5 bases outside the gene matches. This CDR3 has 13 residues. The CDR3 spells CASSSDRAKTQYF. CDR3 in DNA: TGTGCCAGCAGTTCGGACAGGGCTAAGACCCAGTACTTC.

This clonotype was counted a few times. V and J are TRBV3-1 and TRBJ2-2; the match to TRBD2 covers 11 bases. Germline lookup yields CDR1 LGHDT and CDR2 YNNKEL (reference sequence). The J segment lost 4 bases and the V segment lost 6 bases, leaving 7 bases of the junction unmatched. The CDR3 is made up of 16 amino acids. CDR3 DNA: TGTGCCAGCAGGTTAGCGGGAGGGCCGGTCACCGGGGAGCTGTTTTTT. Translation: CASRLAGGPVTGELFF.

In its sample, this clonotype was seen a few times. The chain joins TRBV5-6 to TRBJ2-5, with D tentatively TRBD1 (6 bases). The ends were cut back, 5 bases at V and 2 bases at J, with 13 bases in the middle. The CDR3 spans 14 residues. Germline CDR1 and CDR2: SGHDT and YYEEEE. The CDR3 is CASRDSPTQETQYF. The CDR3, as DNA: TGTGCCAGCAGGGACAGCCCTACTCAAGAGACCCAGTACTTC.

Regarding this clonotype: A junction boundary mismatches the germline segment, possibly from a read error. The gene calls are TRBV4-2 and TRBJ2-7; TRBD2 might be the D (5 bases). The CDR3 extends over 16 amino acids. The V gene's germline CDR1 is LGHNA and CDR2 YNFKEQ. CDR3 coding DNA: TGTGTCAGCAGCCAAGATTCTGCGGGTCGTTCCTACGAGCAGTACTTC. As protein: CVSSQDSAGRSYEQYF.

This clonotype was counted many times. The chain uses TRBV6-2 or TRBV6-3 and TRBJ2-7; tentatively, D is TRBD2 (6 bases). V was cut by 2 bases and J by 0 bases, with 8 bases left in between. Per the germline V gene, CDR1 is MNHEY and CDR2 is SVGEGT. The CDR3 contains 14 residues. The CDR3 DNA sequence: TGTGCCAGCAGTTACGTGACTAGCTCCTACGAGCAGTACTTC. Its translation: CASSYVTSSYEQYF.

This clonotype was counted between two and nine times. The V and J genes are TRBV20-1 and TRBJ2-1; the match to TRBD2 covers 14 bases. The V gene end was trimmed by 4 bases and the J gene end by 9 bases; junction bases not matched to a gene: 8. Germline V gene data show CDR1 as DFQATT and CDR2 as SNEGSKA (reference sequence). CDR3 length equals 15 residues. As DNA, the CDR3 is TGCAGTGCTATTGGGACTAGCGGGAGTAGCCGTGAGCAGTTCTTC. Protein: CSAIGTSGSSREQFF.

Of note for this clonotype: This could be a read error, since a much larger clone is one nucleotide away. The chain couples TRBV28 to TRBJ2-7, with 9 bases aligning to TRBD2. Germline values: CDR1 MDHEN, CDR2 SYDVKM. This CDR3 has 15 amino acids. J lost 5 bases, V lost 6 bases, and 11 bases had no gene match. The chain's CDR3 is CASRSPGTSFHEQYF. The DNA for the CDR3 is TGTGCCAGCAGATCCCCCGGGACTAGCTTCCACGAGCAGTACTTC. Based on the CDR3 plus reference TRBV28 and TRBJ2-7, the full variable domain is DVKVTQSSRYLVKRTGEKVFLECVQDMDHENMFWYRQDPGLGLRLIYFSYDVKMKEKGDIPEGYSVSREKKERFSLILESASTNQTSMYLCASRSPGTSFHEQYFGPGTRLTVT.

The chain combines TRBV4-2 with TRBJ1-2; tentatively, D is TRBD1 (5 bases). There are 16 residues in the CDR3. V was trimmed by 1 base and J by 4 bases, leaving 16 bases between them. Germline-derived CDR1 and CDR2 are LGHNA and YNFKEQ. CDR3 amino acids: CASSQVPTGAIYGYTF. CDR3 nucleotide sequence: TGTGCCAGCAGCCAAGTCCCCACAGGCGCCATCTATGGCTACACCTTC.

This clonotype was recorded many times. V gene TRBV6-1 combines with J gene TRBJ1-2, with a weak D call TRBD1 (6 bases). Germline CDR1 MNHNS, CDR2 SASEGT. This CDR3 is built from 15 residues. V was shortened by 4 bases and J by 5 bases, with 17 bases between the two germline ends. The CDR3 coding sequence is TGTGCCAGCAGTGGGGCAGGGGACGCGGTATATGGCTACACCTTC. Its protein product is CASSGAGDAVYGYTF.

This clonotype was detected a few times. V and J are TRBV9 and TRBJ1-1; 7 bases agree with TRBD1. With 0 bases clipped from V and 2 bases from J, the junction kept 10 bases outside the gene matches. Per the germline V gene, CDR1 is SGDLS and CDR2 is YYNGEE. The CDR3 is 17 amino acids. DNA for the CDR3: TGTGCCAGCAGCGTAGACTGGTTTTCAGGGGGTAACACTGAAGCTTTCTTT. As protein: CASSVDWFSGGNTEAFF.

In its sample, this clonotype was seen once. The gene calls are TRBV6-5 and TRBJ2-1, with 11 bases lining up with TRBD2. Germline CDR1 MNHEY, CDR2 SVGAGI. The CDR3 totals 16 residues. Unmatched junction bases numbered 9, after V lost 6 bases and J lost 5 bases. The CDR3 DNA sequence: TGTGCCAGCAGCCATACACTAGCGGGAGCCAACAATGAGCAGTTCTTC. Protein: CASSHTLAGANNEQFF.

This clonotype was seen only a few times. A much larger clone differs from this one at a single base, so this may be a read error. The chain carries TRBV12-3 or TRBV12-4 and TRBJ2-6, with D hard to call. The CDR3 loop spans 12 amino acids. V lost 8 bases to trimming and J lost 0 bases, with 2 bases between them. The CDR3 is CASDSGANVLTF. DNA of the CDR3: TGTGCCAGCGACTCTGGGGCCAACGTCCTGACTTTC.

V and J are TRBV9 and TRBJ2-2, with no clear D. Germline values: CDR1 SGDLS, CDR2 YYNGEE. Deletions cut 0 bases from V and 3 bases from J, with 9 bases between. CDR3 size: 15 residues. The CDR3 DNA is TGTGCCAGCAGCGTAGAAATAGTCGACACCGGGGAGCTGTTTTTT. This codes for CASSVEIVDTGELFF.

The V call is TRBV12-3 or TRBV12-4, the J call TRBJ2-6; D remains ambiguous. Trimming cost V 5 bases and J 4 bases, with 12 bases left between them. The CDR3 runs 15 residues. The CDR3 sequence: CASSPRAGGANVLTF. In nucleotides, the CDR3 is TGTGCCAGCAGTCCCCGGGCAGGAGGGGCCAACGTCCTGACTTTC.

This clonotype was detected many times. The chain joins TRBV7-9 to TRBJ2-3; no firm D call. Germline lookup yields CDR1 SEHNR and CDR2 FQNEAQ (reference sequence). V was shortened by 1 base and J by 6 bases, with 5 bases between the two germline ends. This CDR3 spans 12 amino acids. This CDR3 is CASSLGVDTQYF. The DNA of the CDR3 is TGTGCCAGCAGCTTAGGGGTTGATACGCAGTATTTT.

This clonotype came up many times. The chain links TRBV28 to TRBJ2-1, with 8 positions matching TRBD1. The germline V gene has CDR1 MDHEN and CDR2 SYDVKM. After removal of 9 bases from V and 0 bases from J, the junction contained 4 bases not matched to a gene. This CDR3 spans 14 amino acids. CDR3 residues: CASTTGGSYNEQFF. CDR3 DNA: TGTGCCAGTACTACAGGGGGCTCCTACAATGAGCAGTTCTTC. Full variable domain (rest looked up from reference TRBV28 and TRBJ2-1): DVKVTQSSRYLVKRTGEKVFLECVQDMDHENMFWYRQDPGLGLRLIYFSYDVKMKEKGDIPEGYSVSREKKERFSLILESASTNQTSMYLCASTTGGSYNEQFFGPGTRLTVL.

The chain joins TRBV11-3 to TRBJ1-1; 7 positions agree with TRBD1. V was pared by 1 base and J by 7 bases, with 3 bases of the junction left unmatched. CDR1 is SGHNT and CDR2 is YENEEA in the germline V gene. The CDR3 has 13 amino acids. The CDR3 protein is CASSLGYRGEAFF. The CDR3 DNA follows: TGTGCCAGCAGCTTAGGGTACAGGGGTGAAGCTTTCTTT.

The V and J genes are TRBV20-1 and TRBJ2-7; TRBD1 is a possible D gene (6 bases). V lost 3 bases and J lost 4, with 13 bases in between. The CDR3 has 13 residues. Germline CDR1 is DFQATT and CDR2 is SNEGSKA (reference sequence). Written as DNA, the CDR3 is TGCAGTGCTAGTAAGGCAGGGGCGTACGAGCAGTACTTC. Translating it yields CSASKAGAYEQYF.

This clonotype was observed a few times. This chain uses TRBV18 with TRBJ2-1, with 11 positions matching TRBD2. V was clipped by 3 bases and J by 4 bases; unmatched bases: 5. This CDR3 region has 16 residues. Germline CDR1 KGHSH, CDR2 LQKENI. The CDR3: CASSPATSGVYNEQFF. The CDR3 DNA sequence: TGTGCCAGCTCACCCGCGACTAGCGGGGTATACAATGAGCAGTTCTTC.

This chain connects TRBV28 to TRBJ2-1, with D tentatively TRBD2 (5 bases). The CDR3 has 13 amino acids. The germline CDR1 and CDR2 sequences are MDHEN and SYDVKM. Trimming shortened V by 8 bases and J by 6 bases, and 14 bases separated the two germline ends. CDR3 DNA sequence: TGTGCCAGCTGGACTCAACGAGGCAATGAGCAGTTCTTC. This encodes CASWTQRGNEQFF.

This clonotype was seen once. This chain links TRBV28 with TRBJ1-5; TRBD1 is a possible D gene (5 bases). The CDR3 covers 15 residues. The V and J ends lost 6 bases and 4 bases respectively, with 16 bases between them. The germline V gene has CDR1 MDHEN and CDR2 SYDVKM. CDR3 amino acids: CASSPNGGVNQPQHF. CDR3 nucleotide sequence: TGTGCCAGCAGCCCCAACGGGGGAGTGAATCAGCCCCAGCATTTT.

This clonotype was counted only a few times. The CDR3 protein is CASSPWGLAVPETGEQFF. The DNA for the CDR3 is TGTGCCAGCAGCCCCTGGGGACTAGCGGTTCCTGAGACCGGGGAGCAGTTCTTC. The chain couples TRBV21-1 to TRBJ2-1; the table names TRBD2, a call not compared with the DNA. TRBV21-1 is annotated as a pseudogene. The CDR3 runs to 18 residues.

This sequence joins TRBV5-1 and TRBJ2-7; D may be TRBD1 (6 bases). The ends were cut back, 4 bases at V and 2 bases at J, with 10 bases in the middle. The CDR3 consists of 13 residues. CDR1 is SGHRS and CDR2 is YFSETQ in the germline V gene. The CDR3 DNA sequence: TGCGCCAGCAGCGGCGGACAGACCTACGAGCAGTACTTC. Its translation is CASSGGQTYEQYF.

In its sample, this clonotype was seen a few times. The V call is TRBV12-3 or TRBV12-4, the J call TRBJ2-1; 9 positions match TRBD1. V gave up 7 bases and J gave up 1 base; unmatched junction bases: 11. The CDR3 is made up of 17 amino acids. CDR3 in amino acids: CASTSPTGTGSYNEQFF. CDR3 DNA sequence: TGTGCCAGCACTAGTCCAACCGGGACAGGGTCCTACAATGAGCAGTTCTTC.

About this clonotype: An end of the junction does not agree with germline; a read error may underlie this. The V and J genes are TRBV9 and TRBJ2-7; D gene uncertain. In germline, CDR1 is SGDLS, CDR2 YYNGEE. This CDR3 is built from 14 residues. The CDR3 loop reads CTSSVSITTSEQYF. CDR3 in DNA: TGTACCAGCAGCGTATCCATAACGACGTCCGAGCAGTACTTC.

This clonotype was counted between two and nine times. The gene calls are TRBV29-1 and TRBJ2-3, with 9 bases identical to TRBD2. Germline lookup yields CDR1 SQVTM and CDR2 ANQGSEA. With 0 bases clipped from V and 4 bases from J, the junction kept 2 bases outside the gene matches. The CDR3 consists of 14 residues. The CDR3 DNA sequence: TGCAGCGTTGAAGATCGCGGGAGGGCAGATACGCAGTATTTT. Its protein product is CSVEDRGRADTQYF.